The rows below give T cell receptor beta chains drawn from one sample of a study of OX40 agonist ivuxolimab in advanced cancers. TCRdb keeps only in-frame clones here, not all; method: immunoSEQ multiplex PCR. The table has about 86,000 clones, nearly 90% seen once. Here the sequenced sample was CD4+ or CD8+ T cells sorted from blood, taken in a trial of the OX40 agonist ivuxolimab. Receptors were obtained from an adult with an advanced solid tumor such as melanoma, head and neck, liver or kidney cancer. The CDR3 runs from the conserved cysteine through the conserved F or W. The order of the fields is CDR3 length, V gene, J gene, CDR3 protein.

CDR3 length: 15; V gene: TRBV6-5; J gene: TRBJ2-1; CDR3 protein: CASSYQSSSYNEQFF
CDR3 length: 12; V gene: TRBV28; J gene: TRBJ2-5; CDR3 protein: CASSWTEETQYF
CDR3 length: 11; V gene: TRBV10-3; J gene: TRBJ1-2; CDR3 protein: CAISDNYGYTF
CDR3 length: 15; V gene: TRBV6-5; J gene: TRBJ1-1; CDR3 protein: CASKLTTGENTEAFF
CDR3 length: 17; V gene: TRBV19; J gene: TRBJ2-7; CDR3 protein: CASTRRGGLAGSYEQYF
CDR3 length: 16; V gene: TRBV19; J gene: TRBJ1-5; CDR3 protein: CASSRRKQGWDQPQHF
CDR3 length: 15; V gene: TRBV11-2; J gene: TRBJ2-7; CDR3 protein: CASSSSGRVSDEQYF
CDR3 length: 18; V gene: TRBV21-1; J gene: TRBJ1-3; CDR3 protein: CASSKPTPGQGTGNTIYF
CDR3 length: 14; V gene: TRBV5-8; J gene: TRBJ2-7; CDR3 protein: CASSLVVVSYEQYF
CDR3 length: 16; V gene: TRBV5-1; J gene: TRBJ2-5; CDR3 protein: CASSFGLAGAQETQYF
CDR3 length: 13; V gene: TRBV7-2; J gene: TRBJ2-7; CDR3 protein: CASSLGTGGEQYF
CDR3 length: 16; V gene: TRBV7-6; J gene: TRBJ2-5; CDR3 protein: CASSLPPGGGAETQYF
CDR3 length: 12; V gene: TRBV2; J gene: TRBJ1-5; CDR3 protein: CASSEDHPAQHF
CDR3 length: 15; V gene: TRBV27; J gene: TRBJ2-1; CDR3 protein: CASSLSRGALDEQFF
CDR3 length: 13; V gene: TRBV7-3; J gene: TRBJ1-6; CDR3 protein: CASSLTFPAHLHF
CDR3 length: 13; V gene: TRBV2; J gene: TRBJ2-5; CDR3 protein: CASSADRGETQYF
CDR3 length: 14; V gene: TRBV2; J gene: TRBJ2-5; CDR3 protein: CATRLAGGQETQYF
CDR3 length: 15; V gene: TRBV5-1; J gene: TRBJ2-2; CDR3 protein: CASRLTGDDTGELFF
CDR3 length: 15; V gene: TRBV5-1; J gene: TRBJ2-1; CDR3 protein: CASSFLAGGDNEQFF
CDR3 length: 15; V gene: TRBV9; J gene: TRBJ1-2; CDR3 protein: CASSAWGQGFYGYTF
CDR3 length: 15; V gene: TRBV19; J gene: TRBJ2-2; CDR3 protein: CASRRTAQNTGELFF
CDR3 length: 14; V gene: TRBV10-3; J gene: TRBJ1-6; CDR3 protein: CAISVGVSNSPLHF
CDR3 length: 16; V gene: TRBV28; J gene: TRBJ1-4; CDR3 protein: CASSFLSQGGFEKLFF
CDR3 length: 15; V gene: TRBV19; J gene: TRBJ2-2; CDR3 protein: CASSIRGPNTGELFF
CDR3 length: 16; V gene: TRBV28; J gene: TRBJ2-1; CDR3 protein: CASTSPPGGAARAQFF
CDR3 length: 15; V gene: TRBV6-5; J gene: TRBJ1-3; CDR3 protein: CASSTGASSGNTIYF
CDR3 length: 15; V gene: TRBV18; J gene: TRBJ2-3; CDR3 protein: CASSPPTSSRDTQYF
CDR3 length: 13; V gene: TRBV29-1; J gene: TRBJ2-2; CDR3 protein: CSAGTANTGELFF
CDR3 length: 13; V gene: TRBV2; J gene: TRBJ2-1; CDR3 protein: CASGRGDLDEQFF
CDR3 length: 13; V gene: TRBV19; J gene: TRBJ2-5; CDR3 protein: CASSLQGTETQYF
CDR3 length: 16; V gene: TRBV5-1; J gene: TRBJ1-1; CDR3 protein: CASSLLLTGMNTEAFF
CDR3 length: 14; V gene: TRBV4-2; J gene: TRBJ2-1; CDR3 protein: CASSQDTATPVAFF
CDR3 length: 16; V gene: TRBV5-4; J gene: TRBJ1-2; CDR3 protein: CASSQRTATLYYGYTF
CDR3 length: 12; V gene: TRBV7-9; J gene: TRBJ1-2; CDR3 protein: CASSLDRAGYTF
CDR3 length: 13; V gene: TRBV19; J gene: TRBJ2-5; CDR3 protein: CASSRSRGETQYF
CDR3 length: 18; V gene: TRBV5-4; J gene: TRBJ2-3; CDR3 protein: CASSLVLGGPPATDTQYF
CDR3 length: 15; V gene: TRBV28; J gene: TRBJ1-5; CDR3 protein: CASSFQGKSNQPQHF
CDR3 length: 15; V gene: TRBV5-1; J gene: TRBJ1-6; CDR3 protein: CASSLEGQYNSPLHF
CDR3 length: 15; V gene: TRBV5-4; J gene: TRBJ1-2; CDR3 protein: CASSLGARGLYGYTF
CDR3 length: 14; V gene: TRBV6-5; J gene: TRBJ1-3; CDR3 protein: CASSYPGAGNTIYF
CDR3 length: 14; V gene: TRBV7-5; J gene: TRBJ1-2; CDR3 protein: CARSEQGLWVGYTF
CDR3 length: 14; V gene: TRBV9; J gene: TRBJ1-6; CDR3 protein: CASSLGQINSPLHF
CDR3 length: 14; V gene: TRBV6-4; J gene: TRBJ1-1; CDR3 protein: CARETGPPSTEAFF
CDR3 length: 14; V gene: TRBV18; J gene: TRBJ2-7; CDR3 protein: CASSPTGGSHEQYF
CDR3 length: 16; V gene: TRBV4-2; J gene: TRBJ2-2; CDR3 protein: CASSQTSGKSGGELFF